This T cell receptor (beta chain) was captured by sequencing in a study of CD8+ T cells in alopecia areata (dated by TCRdb to 2016 to 2019). General notes on the study: Treated patients were enrolled in an open-label pilot trial of oral tofacitinib at 5 to 10 mg twice daily for moderate-to-severe alopecia areata. Patients received tofacitinib for 6 to 18 months and were then followed off drug for 6 months to check for delayed response and recurrence. Disease severity in treated patients was measured with the SALT score, which quantifies the percentage of affected scalp surface area. To study T cell clonal expansion in alopecia areata, the researchers applied high-throughput TCRbeta sequencing to both the C3H/HeJ mouse model and human patients. In humans, TCRbeta sequencing was performed on scalp tissue and on sorted CD4+ and CD8+ peripheral blood T cells from healthy controls and from patients with patchy or totalis/universalis alopecia areata. Tofacitinib-treated patients had biopsies at baseline and at 4 and 24 weeks of treatment, with a later scalp biopsy in several patients. Clonality in the scalp was compared among normal scalp (n=4), patchy alopecia areata scalp (n=8), and alopecia totalis/universalis scalp (n=8). The RNA source kit depended on sample type: the PAXgene miRNA kit for fixed scalp, the miRNeasy kit for PBMCs, and the RNeasy kit for mouse skin. Amplification of TCRbeta CDR3 regions was done by immunoSEQ multiplex PCR using 35 Vbeta forward primers and 13 Jbeta reverse primers. Results the study describes overall, beyond this receptor: Scalp clonality and the number of expanded CD8+ clones among the top 100 scalp clones were significantly decreased by tofacitinib. The treated cohort was small, with a single nonresponder, so links between baseline CD8+ expansion and response need larger studies. During tofacitinib treatment, many expanded lesional clones remained in scalp and blood, and this persistence may partly explain relapse after treatment is stopped. TCR sequences shared between patients were less clear than in mice, possibly partly because of HLA diversity in the patient population. Unlike mouse skin, where gammadelta T cells dominate, normal human skin contains resident alphabeta T cells that get sequenced too, which complicates analysis of the scalp TCR repertoire. Compared with normal scalp, lesional scalp had higher clonality and more expanded CD8+ clones, particularly in alopecia totalis/universalis, a pattern that suggests antigenic drive.

The sample's time point label, decoded: roughly 27 days on oral tofacitinib. In the paper's terms, the treatment or condition label means: oral pan-JAK inhibitor, 5-10 mg twice daily. From alopecia areata patients, peripheral blood was collected along with lesional scalp punch biopsies. PBMCs were isolated by density centrifugation and stained for CD3, CD4 and CD8, and CD4+ and CD8+ T cells were sorted on a FACSAria. Preparation of the library involved the immunoSEQ multiplex PCR assay. RNA was extracted from all samples and reverse transcribed into cDNA as template for TCR sequencing. First-strand cDNA was synthesized with SuperScript III using a 2:1 mix of oligo-dT and random hexamers. Amplification bias was assessed with a synthetic immune receptor repertoire, and residual bias was removed computationally. Under the source paper's analysis protocol: Raw reads were preprocessed for error removal, and CDR3 was defined according to IMGT conventions as running from the conserved cysteine to phenylalanine. Clonality was calculated as 1 minus Shannon entropy normalized by log2 of the number of productive unique TCRs. CD4 or CD8 identity of scalp clones was inferred by cross-referencing scalp TCRbeta sequences with sorted blood CD4 and CD8 repertoires. Here the immuneACCESS table is served through TCRdb, limited to in-frame sequences with V and J called. Missing clones are a known gap in these copies; in checked studies unresolved V genes cover under half, and the rest lacks a known reason. V and J calls plus clone size are reproduced from that table; the DNA served to infer D and trimming. Present in this sample are 150,000 or so clones, approximately 86% of which were seen just once. In total, the top ten clones hold about 13% of the sample.

Concerning this clone: The antigen it binds to is not known. No much larger clonotype is one base removed from it; base qualities were not supplied.

The CDR3 starts with the cysteine, ends with the phenylalanine, and has 16 residues. Only CDR3 DNA is held: 48 bases, read in frame from base 1. The germline V end is reduced by 4 bases and the J end by 5 bases; junction bases left unmatched: 11. As encoded in the germline V gene (reference sequence), CDR1 is SEHNR while CDR2 is FQNEAQ. The sequence is built from TRBV7-9 and TRBJ2-5, and 9 junction bases match TRBD2. The material sequenced was CD8+ T cells sorted from blood, taken at week 4, from a patient treated with tofacitinib. The TCR originated in a human donor with alopecia areata. In nucleotides, the sequence is TGTGCCAGCAGCTCTCCTACTAGCGGGCCGGGGGAGACCCAGTACTTC. This encodes CASSSPTSGPGETQYF. Joined to the reference TRBV7-9 and TRBJ2-5 proteins, this CDR3 gives the full variable domain: DTGVSQNPRHKITKRGQNVTFRCDPISEHNRLYWYRQTLGQGPEFLTYFQNEAQLEKSRLLSDRFSAERPKGSFSTLEIQRTEQGDSAMYLCASSSPTSGPGETQYFGPGTRLLVL.